The rows below give T cell receptor beta chains drawn from one sample of a study of post-analysis software for immune sequencing data. TCRdb passed the PCR reads through MiXCR, listing each CDR3 protein once. The top ten hold about 11% of the sample, which has around 700,000 distinct CDR3 sequences, approximately 60% seen once. Sequencing input: blood. The source of these receptors is a girl aged 2-10 years with multiple sclerosis. Each CDR3 is given without its conserved first and last residue. The size of a clone is reported for some rows only, either as once, few or many, or as a class for expanded clones.

clone_size,v_call,j_call,cdr3_aa
NA,TRBV7-9,TRBJ2-3,ASSWLGDTQY
NA,TRBV20-1,TRBJ2-1,SARYRSSYNEQF
NA,TRBV29-1,TRBJ2-5,SGATSGEVRETQY
NA,TRBV20-1,TRBJ2-4,SARRLGTGGSKNIQY
few,TRBV20-1,TRBJ2-1,SARDDMGLEKF
NA,TRBV2,TRBJ1-2,ASSEGRTGDGGYT
NA,TRBV19,TRBJ2-7,ASSGPLFYEQY
once,TRBV28,TRBJ2-3,ASSVREDTQY
NA,TRBV7-2,TRBJ1-1,ASTPGLNTEAF
few,TRBV25-1,TRBJ1-1,ASKPAAGGSEAF
once,TRBV7-2,TRBJ2-2,ASSLYDGSTSGTGELF
once,TRBV5-1,TRBJ2-5,ASSLAQARRETQY
NA,TRBV9,TRBJ2-7,ASSVELRGPPYEQY
NA,TRBV12-3/TRBV12-4,TRBJ1-2,ASARGGIDYGYT
NA,TRBV29-1,TRBJ2-3,SAQGVFRDTQY
once,TRBV7-8,TRBJ2-3,ASSSGGRDTQY
NA,TRBV3-1,TRBJ1-1,ASSQDGTGLSEAAF
NA,TRBV20-1,TRBJ2-7,SASGGGAYEQY
NA,TRBV5-6,TRBJ2-7,ASSIASGEQY
NA,TRBV29-1,TRBJ2-2,SVAVWTGELF
NA,TRBV4-1,TRBJ2-3,ASSQGGQAVDTQY
NA,TRBV10-2,TRBJ2-7,ASSELGGSYEQY
NA,TRBV15,TRBJ1-2,ATSGGTAAYGYT
NA,TRBV4-2,TRBJ2-5,ASSQTGSPSSETQY
NA,TRBV7-9,TRBJ2-2,ASRRLAGGGTGELF
NA,TRBV28,TRBJ2-4,ASSPRQRGQWEIQY
NA,TRBV5-1,TRBJ2-3,ASSFRDRRNTDTQY
few,TRBV12-3/TRBV12-4,TRBJ2-3,ASRLSDTQY
NA,TRBV5-1,TRBJ2-1,ASSPWGGSNDEQF
NA,TRBV25-1,TRBJ2-1,ASSVVQEQF
NA,TRBV5-1,TRBJ1-1,ASSFMTNTEAF
NA,TRBV7-2,TRBJ2-7,ASSLSGTGDEQY
NA,TRBV29-1,TRBJ2-5,SVDADSTGSKQY
NA,TRBV20-1,TRBJ2-7,SARGPRTYEQY
few,TRBV20-1,TRBJ2-3,SAVQITQY
NA,TRBV14,TRBJ2-5,ASSLLQKETQY
few,TRBV20-1,TRBJ2-1,SAVGGPTYNEQF
NA,TRBV12-3/TRBV12-4,TRBJ1-1,ASRWGARRGTEAF
few,TRBV27,TRBJ2-1,ASSLGQGADEQF
NA,TRBV3-1,TRBJ1-1,ASSRPRGGADEAF
NA,TRBV12-3/TRBV12-4,TRBJ1-2,ASSLAQGPYGYT
NA,TRBV20-1,TRBJ2-3,SARVQGSGYGDTQY
NA,TRBV12-3/TRBV12-4,TRBJ1-4,ASSLGPTSEKLF